These T cell receptor beta chains were read from a single sample in a study of molecular identifiers for immune sequencing clone quantification. TCRdb reprocessed the PCR reads with MiXCR, giving one entry per CDR3 protein. The table includes hundreds of thousands of distinct CDR3 sequences, about a quarter detected once. What was sequenced was naive CD8+ T cells from blood, with Jurkat cell RNA spiked in. Every receptor here comes from a human donor in good health. Some libraries in this study had Jurkat cell RNA spiked in. Each CDR3 is given with its conserved first and last residue. Fields, in order: J gene, D gene, V gene, clone size, CDR3 protein, CDR3 DNA. The D gene is left open where the match is weak. Only some rows state a clone size, as once, few, many or a class for expanded clones.

j_call: TRBJ2-7; d_call: NA; v_call: TRBV12-3/TRBV12-4; clone_size: NA; cdr3_aa: CASSPTPFDRYEQYF; cdr3_nt: TGTGCCAGCAGCCCAACCCCTTTCGACAGGTACGAGCAGTACTTC
j_call: TRBJ1-1; d_call: NA; v_call: TRBV11-2; clone_size: NA; cdr3_aa: CASSGAQQALTRPEAFF; cdr3_nt: TGTGCCAGCAGCGGGGCCCAACAGGCTCTTACAAGGCCTGAAGCTTTCTTT
j_call: TRBJ1-5; d_call: TRBD1; v_call: TRBV27; clone_size: many; cdr3_aa: CASSPQGWGQPQHF; cdr3_nt: TGTGCCAGCAGTCCACAGGGGTGGGGTCAGCCCCAGCATTTT
j_call: TRBJ1-6; d_call: TRBD1; v_call: TRBV28; clone_size: many; cdr3_aa: CASRFRGQSSPLHF; cdr3_nt: TGTGCCAGTAGATTCAGGGGGCAGAGTTCACCCCTCCACTTT
j_call: TRBJ2-3; d_call: NA; v_call: TRBV4-1; clone_size: NA; cdr3_aa: CASSQNPGGYTDTQYF; cdr3_nt: TGCGCCAGCAGCCAAAATCCTGGCGGCTACACAGATACGCAGTATTTT
j_call: TRBJ2-5; d_call: TRBD2; v_call: TRBV28; clone_size: many; cdr3_aa: CASSPPASGQETQYF; cdr3_nt: TGTGCCAGCAGTCCCCCGGCTAGCGGCCAAGAGACCCAGTACTTC
j_call: TRBJ1-4; d_call: NA; v_call: TRBV5-4; clone_size: few; cdr3_aa: CASSITEATNEKLFF; cdr3_nt: TGTGCCAGCAGCATTACCGAGGCTACTAATGAAAAACTGTTTTTT
j_call: TRBJ2-7; d_call: TRBD2; v_call: TRBV4-3; clone_size: many; cdr3_aa: CASSQSGRAGDEQYF; cdr3_nt: TGCGCCAGCAGCCAAAGCGGGAGGGCCGGTGACGAGCAGTACTTC
j_call: TRBJ1-2; d_call: NA; v_call: TRBV5-6; clone_size: NA; cdr3_aa: CASSLEESGDYGYTF; cdr3_nt: TGTGCCAGCAGCTTGGAAGAATCTGGCGACTATGGCTACACCTTC
j_call: TRBJ2-6; d_call: NA; v_call: TRBV19; clone_size: NA; cdr3_aa: CDSRLQTGGANVLTF; cdr3_nt: TGTGACAGTAGGCTTCAGACTGGCGGGGCCAACGTCCTGACTTTC
j_call: TRBJ1-6; d_call: NA; v_call: TRBV28; clone_size: many; cdr3_aa: CASSPHLIPLHF; cdr3_nt: TGTGCCAGCAGTCCGCACCTCATTCCCCTCCACTTT
j_call: TRBJ2-2; d_call: NA; v_call: TRBV7-9; clone_size: NA; cdr3_aa: CASSLLEDSRFTGELFF; cdr3_nt: TGTGCCAGCAGCTTACTCGAGGACAGTCGTTTCACCGGGGAGCTGTTTTTT
j_call: TRBJ1-1; d_call: NA; v_call: TRBV27; clone_size: NA; cdr3_aa: CASSLSPGHTEAFF; cdr3_nt: TGTGCCAGCAGTTTATCCCCAGGTCACACTGAAGCTTTCTTT
j_call: TRBJ1-3; d_call: NA; v_call: TRBV7-6; clone_size: few; cdr3_aa: CASSFGDSGNTIYF; cdr3_nt: TGTGCCAGCAGCTTTGGAGACTCTGGAAACACCATATATTTT
j_call: TRBJ1-2; d_call: NA; v_call: TRBV19; clone_size: many; cdr3_aa: CASSWDGPYGYTF; cdr3_nt: TGTGCCAGTAGTTGGGACGGACCCTATGGCTACACCTTC
j_call: TRBJ1-4; d_call: NA; v_call: TRBV6-5; clone_size: NA; cdr3_aa: CAGSPNNEKLFF; cdr3_nt: TGTGCCGGCTCCCCGAACAATGAAAAACTGTTTTTT
j_call: TRBJ2-7; d_call: TRBD2; v_call: TRBV15; clone_size: many; cdr3_aa: CATSSAGGRGYEQYF; cdr3_nt: TGTGCCACCAGTTCAGCGGGGGGGCGAGGGTACGAGCAGTACTTC
j_call: TRBJ2-7; d_call: TRBD1; v_call: TRBV5-8; clone_size: many; cdr3_aa: CASSPTTGSYEQYF; cdr3_nt: TGTGCCAGCAGCCCAACGACAGGGAGCTACGAGCAGTACTTC
j_call: TRBJ2-3; d_call: TRBD2; v_call: TRBV7-2; clone_size: NA; cdr3_aa: CASSRSGPSGPTDTQYF; cdr3_nt: TGTGCCAGCAGCCGCTCCGGGCCTAGCGGGCCTACCGATACGCAGTATTTT
j_call: TRBJ2-1; d_call: TRBD2; v_call: TRBV19; clone_size: few; cdr3_aa: CASSILASGGNEQFF; cdr3_nt: TGTGCCAGTAGTATTTTGGCTAGCGGGGGGAATGAGCAGTTCTTC
j_call: TRBJ2-7; d_call: NA; v_call: TRBV5-1; clone_size: many; cdr3_aa: CASSFTSSLSYEQYF; cdr3_nt: TGCGCCAGCAGCTTTACTAGCAGCCTGTCCTACGAGCAGTACTTC
j_call: TRBJ1-1; d_call: NA; v_call: TRBV30; clone_size: NA; cdr3_aa: CAWSVWGGGMNTEAFF; cdr3_nt: TGTGCCTGGAGTGTATGGGGGGGCGGCATGAACACTGAAGCTTTCTTT
j_call: TRBJ1-5; d_call: TRBD1; v_call: TRBV12-3/TRBV12-4; clone_size: NA; cdr3_aa: CASSKTGTDNQPQHF; cdr3_nt: TGTGCCAGCAGCAAGACAGGGACTGACAATCAGCCCCAGCATTTT
j_call: TRBJ2-7; d_call: NA; v_call: TRBV6-1; clone_size: few; cdr3_aa: CATEVRPRSSYEQYF; cdr3_nt: TGTGCCACCGAGGTGAGGCCGAGGAGCTCCTACGAGCAGTACTTC
j_call: TRBJ2-3; d_call: TRBD2; v_call: TRBV29-1; clone_size: many; cdr3_aa: CSVDRNPLAGGTTDTQYF; cdr3_nt: TGCAGCGTCGATCGAAACCCCCTAGCGGGGGGAACCACAGATACGCAGTATTTT
j_call: TRBJ1-5; d_call: TRBD1; v_call: TRBV4-3; clone_size: many; cdr3_aa: CASSQDSAGQSNQPQHF; cdr3_nt: TGCGCCAGCAGCCAAGATAGTGCGGGACAGAGCAATCAGCCCCAGCATTTT
j_call: TRBJ1-5; d_call: NA; v_call: TRBV7-9; clone_size: NA; cdr3_aa: CASAMENQPQHF; cdr3_nt: TGTGCCAGCGCCATGGAGAATCAGCCCCAGCATTTT
j_call: TRBJ1-1; d_call: NA; v_call: TRBV2; clone_size: many; cdr3_aa: CASSGLMNTEAFF; cdr3_nt: TGTGCCAGCAGTGGACTGATGAACACTGAAGCTTTCTTT
j_call: TRBJ2-1; d_call: NA; v_call: TRBV20-1; clone_size: few; cdr3_aa: CSARGVGHNEQFF; cdr3_nt: TGCAGTGCTAGAGGAGTGGGGCACAATGAGCAGTTCTTC
j_call: TRBJ2-3; d_call: NA; v_call: TRBV7-2; clone_size: NA; cdr3_aa: CASSLGTYGGRGDTQYF; cdr3_nt: TGTGCCAGCAGCCTAGGCACTTACGGGGGGCGCGGAGATACGCAGTATTTT
j_call: TRBJ2-7; d_call: TRBD2; v_call: TRBV19; clone_size: NA; cdr3_aa: CASSPKTSGPTYEQYF; cdr3_nt: TGTGCCAGTAGTCCAAAGACTAGCGGGCCGACCTACGAGCAGTACTTC
j_call: TRBJ1-2; d_call: NA; v_call: TRBV9; clone_size: many; cdr3_aa: CASSPSTIRGYGYTF; cdr3_nt: TGTGCCAGCAGCCCCTCGACAATACGGGGCTATGGCTACACCTTC
j_call: TRBJ1-3; d_call: NA; v_call: TRBV12-3/TRBV12-4; clone_size: many; cdr3_aa: CASSSTLDGNTIYF; cdr3_nt: TGTGCCAGCAGTTCGACCCTCGATGGAAACACCATATATTTT
j_call: TRBJ2-5; d_call: NA; v_call: TRBV9; clone_size: many; cdr3_aa: CASSVGGRETQYF; cdr3_nt: TGTGCCAGCAGCGTAGGGGGGAGAGAGACCCAGTACTTC
j_call: TRBJ2-3; d_call: NA; v_call: TRBV7-9; clone_size: many; cdr3_aa: CAAQGSPDTQYF; cdr3_nt: TGTGCAGCCCAGGGGAGCCCAGATACGCAGTATTTT
j_call: TRBJ1-5; d_call: TRBD1; v_call: TRBV12-3/TRBV12-4; clone_size: few; cdr3_aa: CASSTRGVGQPQHF; cdr3_nt: TGTGCCAGCAGTACCAGGGGGGTGGGGCAGCCCCAGCATTTT
j_call: TRBJ2-7; d_call: TRBD1; v_call: TRBV6-1; clone_size: many; cdr3_aa: CAIYRGYEQYF; cdr3_nt: TGTGCCATCTACAGGGGATACGAGCAGTACTTC